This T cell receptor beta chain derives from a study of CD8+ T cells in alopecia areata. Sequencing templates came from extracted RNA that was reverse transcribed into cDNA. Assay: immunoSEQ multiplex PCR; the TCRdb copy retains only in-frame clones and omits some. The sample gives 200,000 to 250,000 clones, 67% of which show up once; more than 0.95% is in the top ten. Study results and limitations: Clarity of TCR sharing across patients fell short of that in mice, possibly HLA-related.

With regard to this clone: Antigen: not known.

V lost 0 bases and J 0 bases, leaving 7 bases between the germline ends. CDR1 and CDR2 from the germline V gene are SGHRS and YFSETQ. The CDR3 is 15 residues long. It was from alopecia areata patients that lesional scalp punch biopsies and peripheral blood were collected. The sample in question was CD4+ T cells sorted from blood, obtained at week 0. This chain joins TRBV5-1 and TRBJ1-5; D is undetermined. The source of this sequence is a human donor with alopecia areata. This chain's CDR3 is CASSLDGDSNQPQHF. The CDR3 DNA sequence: TGCGCCAGCAGCTTGGATGGGGATAGCAATCAGCCCCAGCATTTT.